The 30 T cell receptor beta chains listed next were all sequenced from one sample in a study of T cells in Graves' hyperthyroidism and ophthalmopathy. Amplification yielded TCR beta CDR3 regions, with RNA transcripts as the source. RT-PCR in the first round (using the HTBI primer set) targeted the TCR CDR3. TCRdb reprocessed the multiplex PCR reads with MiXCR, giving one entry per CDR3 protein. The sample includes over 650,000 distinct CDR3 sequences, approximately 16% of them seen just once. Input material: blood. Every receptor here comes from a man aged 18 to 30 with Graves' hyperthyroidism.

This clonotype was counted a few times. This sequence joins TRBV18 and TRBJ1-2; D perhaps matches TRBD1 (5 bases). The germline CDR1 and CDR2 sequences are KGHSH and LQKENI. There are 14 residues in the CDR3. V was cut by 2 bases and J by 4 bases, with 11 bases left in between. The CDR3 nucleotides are TGTGCCAGCTCACCAGCGGGGGACGGCTATGGCTACACCTTC. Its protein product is CASSPAGDGYGYTF.

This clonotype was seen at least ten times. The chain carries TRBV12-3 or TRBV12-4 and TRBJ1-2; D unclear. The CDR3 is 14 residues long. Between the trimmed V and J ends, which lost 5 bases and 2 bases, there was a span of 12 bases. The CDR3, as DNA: TGTGCCAGCAGTCCCTCGACGAGAAACTATGGCTACACCTTC. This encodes CASSPSTRNYGYTF.

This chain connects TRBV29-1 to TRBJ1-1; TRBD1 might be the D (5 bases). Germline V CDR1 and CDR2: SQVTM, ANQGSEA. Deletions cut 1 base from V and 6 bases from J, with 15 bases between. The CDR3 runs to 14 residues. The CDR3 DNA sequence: TGCAGCGTTGAAGGCATCCCCGGAGGGGCTGAAGCTTTCTTT. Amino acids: CSVEGIPGGAEAFF.

CDR3 in DNA: TGTGCCAGCAGTGGGACAGTAGCCAAAAACATTCAGTACTTC. Amino acid sequence: CASSGTVAKNIQYF. The V and J genes are TRBV6-1 and TRBJ2-4; TRBD1 might be the D (6 bases). Germline assignment: CDR1 MNHNS and CDR2 SASEGT. V was cut by 4 bases and J by 0 bases, with 7 bases left in between. The CDR3 is 14 residues long.

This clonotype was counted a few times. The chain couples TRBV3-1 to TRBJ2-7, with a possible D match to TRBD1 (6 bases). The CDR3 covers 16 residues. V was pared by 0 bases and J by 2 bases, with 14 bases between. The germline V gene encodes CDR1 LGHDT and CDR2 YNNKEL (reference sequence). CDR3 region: CASSQEGEGHTYEQYF. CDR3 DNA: TGTGCCAGCAGCCAAGAAGGTGAGGGACACACCTACGAGCAGTACTTC.

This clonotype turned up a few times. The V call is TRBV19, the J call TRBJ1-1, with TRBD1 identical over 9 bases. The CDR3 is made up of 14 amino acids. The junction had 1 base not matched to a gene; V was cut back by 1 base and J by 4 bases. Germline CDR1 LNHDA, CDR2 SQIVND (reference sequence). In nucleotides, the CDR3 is TGTGCCAGTAGTATAGGGACAGGGGCCACTGAAGCTTTCTTT. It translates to CASSIGTGATEAFF.

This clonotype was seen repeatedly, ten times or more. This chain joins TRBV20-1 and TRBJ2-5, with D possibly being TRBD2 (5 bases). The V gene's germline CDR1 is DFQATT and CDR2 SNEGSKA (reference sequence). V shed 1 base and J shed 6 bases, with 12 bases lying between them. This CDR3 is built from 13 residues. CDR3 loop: CSARGTAVKTQYF. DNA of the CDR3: TGCAGTGCTAGAGGGACTGCGGTGAAGACCCAGTACTTC.

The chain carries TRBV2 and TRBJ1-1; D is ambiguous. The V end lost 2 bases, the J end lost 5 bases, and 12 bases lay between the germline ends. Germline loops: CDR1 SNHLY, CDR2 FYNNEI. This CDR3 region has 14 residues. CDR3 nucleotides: TGTGCCAGCAGTGAACTACAGAAGGCAACTGAAGCTTTCTTT. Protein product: CASSELQKATEAFF.

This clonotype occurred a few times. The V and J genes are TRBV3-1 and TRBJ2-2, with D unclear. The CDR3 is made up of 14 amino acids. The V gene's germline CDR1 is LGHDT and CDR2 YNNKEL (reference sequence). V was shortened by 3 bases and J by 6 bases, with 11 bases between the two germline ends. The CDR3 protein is CASSQEGDSGELFF. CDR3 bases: TGTGCCAGCAGCCAGGAAGGTGACTCCGGGGAGCTGTTTTTT.

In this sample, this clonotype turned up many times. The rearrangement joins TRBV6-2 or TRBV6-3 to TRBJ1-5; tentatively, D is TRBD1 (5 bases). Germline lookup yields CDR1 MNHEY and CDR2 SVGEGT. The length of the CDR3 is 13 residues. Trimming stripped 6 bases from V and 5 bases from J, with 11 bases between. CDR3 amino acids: CASSYDRYQPQHF. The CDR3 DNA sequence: TGTGCCAGCAGCTATGACAGATATCAGCCCCAGCATTTT.

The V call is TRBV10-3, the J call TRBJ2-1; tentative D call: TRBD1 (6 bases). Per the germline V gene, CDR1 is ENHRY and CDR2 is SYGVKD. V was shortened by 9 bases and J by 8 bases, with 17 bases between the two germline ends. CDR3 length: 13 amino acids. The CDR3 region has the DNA TGTGCCATTGGGGACAACATTGTATATGAGCAGTTCTTC. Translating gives CAIGDNIVYEQFF.

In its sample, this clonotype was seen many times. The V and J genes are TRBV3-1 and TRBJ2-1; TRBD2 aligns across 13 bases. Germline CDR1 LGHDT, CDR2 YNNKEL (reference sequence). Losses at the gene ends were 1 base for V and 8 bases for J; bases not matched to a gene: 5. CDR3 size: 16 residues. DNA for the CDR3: TGTGCCAGCAGCCAAGCTTGGACTAGCGGGAGCGATGAGCAGTTCTTC. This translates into CASSQAWTSGSDEQFF.

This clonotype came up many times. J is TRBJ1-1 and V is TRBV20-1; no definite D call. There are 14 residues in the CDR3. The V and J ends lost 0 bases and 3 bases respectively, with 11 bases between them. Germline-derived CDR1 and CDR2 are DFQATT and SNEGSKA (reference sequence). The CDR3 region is CSARDSAGYTEAFF. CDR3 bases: TGCAGTGCTAGAGATAGCGCAGGCTACACTGAAGCTTTCTTT.

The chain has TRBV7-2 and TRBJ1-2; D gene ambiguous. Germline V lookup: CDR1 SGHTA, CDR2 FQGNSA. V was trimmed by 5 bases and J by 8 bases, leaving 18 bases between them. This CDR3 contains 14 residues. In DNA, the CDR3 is TGTGCCAGCAGCCCCTGGGAGGGTCTGGAGGGCTACACCTTC. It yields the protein CASSPWEGLEGYTF.

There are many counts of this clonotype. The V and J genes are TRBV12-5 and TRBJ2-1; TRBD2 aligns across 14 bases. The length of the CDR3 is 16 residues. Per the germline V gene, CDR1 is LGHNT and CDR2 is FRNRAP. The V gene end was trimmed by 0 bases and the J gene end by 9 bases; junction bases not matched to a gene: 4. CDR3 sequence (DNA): TGTGCTAGTGGTTTGGTGGGGACTAGCGGGAGTGGTGAGCAGTTCTTC. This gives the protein CASGLVGTSGSGEQFF.

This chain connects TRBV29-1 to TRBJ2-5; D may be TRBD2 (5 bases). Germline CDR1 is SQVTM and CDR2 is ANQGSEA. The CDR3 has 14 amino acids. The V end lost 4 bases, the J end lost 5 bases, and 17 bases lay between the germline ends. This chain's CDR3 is CSVGRRLRDETQYF. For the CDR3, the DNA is TGCAGCGTTGGGAGGAGGCTCCGGGATGAGACCCAGTACTTC.

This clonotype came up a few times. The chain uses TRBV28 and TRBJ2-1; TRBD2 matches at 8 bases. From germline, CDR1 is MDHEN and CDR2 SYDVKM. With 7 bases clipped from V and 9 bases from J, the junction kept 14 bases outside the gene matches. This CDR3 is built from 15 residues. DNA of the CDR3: TGTGCCAGCATCCCGGGGGGGAGGGGGTTGGGTGAGCAGTTCTTC. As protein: CASIPGGRGLGEQFF.

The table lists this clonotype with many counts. The CDR3 spells CASKGEGSPLHF. CDR3 coding DNA: TGTGCCAGCAAGGGGGAGGGATCACCCCTCCACTTT. The chain has TRBV7-9 and TRBJ1-6, with D tentatively TRBD1 (6 bases). The CDR3 runs to 12 residues. Trimming shortened V by 7 bases and J by 10 bases, and 11 bases separated the two germline ends. Germline V CDR1 and CDR2: SEHNR, FQNEAQ (reference sequence).

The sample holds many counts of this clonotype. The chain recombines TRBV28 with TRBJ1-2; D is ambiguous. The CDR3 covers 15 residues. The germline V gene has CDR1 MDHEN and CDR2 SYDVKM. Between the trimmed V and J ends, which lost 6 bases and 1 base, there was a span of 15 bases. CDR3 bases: TGTGCCAGCAGACCACCCGGGCAGCTTAACTATGGCTACACCTTC. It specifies CASRPPGQLNYGYTF.

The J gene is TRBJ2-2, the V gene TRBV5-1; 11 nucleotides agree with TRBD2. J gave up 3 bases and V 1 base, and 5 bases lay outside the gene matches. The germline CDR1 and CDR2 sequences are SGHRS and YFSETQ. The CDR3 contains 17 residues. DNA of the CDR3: TGCGCCAGCAGCTTGTTTCTAGCGGGAGGCGACACCGGGGAGCTGTTTTTT. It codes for CASSLFLAGGDTGELFF.

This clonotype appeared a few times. The DNA for the CDR3 is TGTGCCAGCAGTTTTAGGCAGGAAAAAAGAGGTCAGCCCCAGCATTTT. This sequence encodes CASSFRQEKRGQPQHF. The gene calls are TRBV28 and TRBJ1-5, with D uncertain. Germline assignment: CDR1 MDHEN and CDR2 SYDVKM. The CDR3 spans 16 residues. V lost 3 bases, J lost 6 bases, and 18 bases lay in between.

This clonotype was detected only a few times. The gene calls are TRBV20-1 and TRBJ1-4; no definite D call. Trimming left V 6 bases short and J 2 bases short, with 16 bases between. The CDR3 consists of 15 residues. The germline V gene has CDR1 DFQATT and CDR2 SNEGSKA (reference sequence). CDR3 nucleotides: TGCAGTGCCCAAGGACCGACCAGGACTAATGAAAAACTGTTTTTT. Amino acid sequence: CSAQGPTRTNEKLFF.

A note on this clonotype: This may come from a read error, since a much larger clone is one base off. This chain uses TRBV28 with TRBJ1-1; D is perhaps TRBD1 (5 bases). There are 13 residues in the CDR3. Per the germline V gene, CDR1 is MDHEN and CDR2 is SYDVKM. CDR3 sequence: CAGSPGRGTEAFF. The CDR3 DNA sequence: TGTGCCGGCAGCCCCGGAAGGGGCACTGAAGCTTTCTTT.

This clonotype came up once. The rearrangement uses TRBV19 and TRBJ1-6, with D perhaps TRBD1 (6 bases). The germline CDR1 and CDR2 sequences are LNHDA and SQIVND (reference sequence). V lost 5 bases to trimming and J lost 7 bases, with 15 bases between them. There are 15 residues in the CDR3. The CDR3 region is CASSDGQLPNSPLHF. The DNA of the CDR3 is TGTGCCAGTAGTGATGGACAGCTCCCCAATTCACCCCTCCACTTT.

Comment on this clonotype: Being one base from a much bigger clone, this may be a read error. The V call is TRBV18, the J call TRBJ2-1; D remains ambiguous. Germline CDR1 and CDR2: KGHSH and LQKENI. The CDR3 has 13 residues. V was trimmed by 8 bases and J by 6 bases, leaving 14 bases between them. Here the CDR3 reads CASTLEILNEQFF. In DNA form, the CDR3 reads TGTGCCAGCACACTGGAGATACTCAATGAGCAGTTCTTC.

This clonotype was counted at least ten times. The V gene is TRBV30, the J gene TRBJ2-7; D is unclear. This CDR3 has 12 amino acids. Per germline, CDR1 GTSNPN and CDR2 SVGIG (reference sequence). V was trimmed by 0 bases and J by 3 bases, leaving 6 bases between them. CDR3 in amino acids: CAWSVRSYEQYF. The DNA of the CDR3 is TGTGCCTGGAGTGTACGGAGCTACGAGCAGTACTTC.

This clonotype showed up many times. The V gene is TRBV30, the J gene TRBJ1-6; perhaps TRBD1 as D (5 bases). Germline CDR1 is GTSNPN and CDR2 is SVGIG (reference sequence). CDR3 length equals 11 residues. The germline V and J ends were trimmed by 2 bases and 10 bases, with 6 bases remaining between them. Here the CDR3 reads CAWSSGSPLHF. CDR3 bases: TGTGCCTGGAGTTCAGGGTCACCCCTCCACTTT.

In DNA form, the CDR3 reads TGCGCCAGCAGTGCCCGGGACAGGGTGTCCGCAACTAATGAAAAACTGTTTTTT. Translated: CASSARDRVSATNEKLFF. The chain is built from TRBV10-1 and TRBJ1-4; 9 positions match TRBD1. Losses at the gene ends were 4 bases for V and 0 bases for J; bases not matched to a gene: 9. The CDR3 consists of 18 residues. Per germline, CDR1 WNHNN and CDR2 SYGVQD (reference sequence).

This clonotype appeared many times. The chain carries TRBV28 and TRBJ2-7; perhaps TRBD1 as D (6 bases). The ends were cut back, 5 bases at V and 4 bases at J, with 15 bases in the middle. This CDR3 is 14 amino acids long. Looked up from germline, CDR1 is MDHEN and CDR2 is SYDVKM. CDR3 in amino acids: CASSPGGRVYEQYF. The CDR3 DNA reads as TGTGCCAGCAGTCCTGGGGGCAGGGTTTACGAGCAGTACTTC.

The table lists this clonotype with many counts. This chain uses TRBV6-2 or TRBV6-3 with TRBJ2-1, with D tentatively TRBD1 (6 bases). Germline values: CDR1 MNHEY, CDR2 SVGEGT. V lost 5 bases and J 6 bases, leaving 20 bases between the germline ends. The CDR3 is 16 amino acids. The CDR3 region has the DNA TGTGCCAGCAGTCAGATCCAGAGGGGGTGGACCAATGAGCAGTTCTTC. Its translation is CASSQIQRGWTNEQFF.